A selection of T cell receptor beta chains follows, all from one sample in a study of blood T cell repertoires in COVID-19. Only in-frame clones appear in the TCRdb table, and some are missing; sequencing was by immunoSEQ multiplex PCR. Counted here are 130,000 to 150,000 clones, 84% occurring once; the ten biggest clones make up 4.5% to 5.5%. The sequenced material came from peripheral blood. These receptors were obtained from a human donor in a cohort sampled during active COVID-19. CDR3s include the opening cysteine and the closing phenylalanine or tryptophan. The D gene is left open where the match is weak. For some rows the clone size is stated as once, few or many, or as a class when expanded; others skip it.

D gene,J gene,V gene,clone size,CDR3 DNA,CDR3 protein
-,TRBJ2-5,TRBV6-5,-,TGTGCCAGCAGTTACAGCCCCGGGACTGAAGAGACCCAGTACTTC,CASSYSPGTEETQYF
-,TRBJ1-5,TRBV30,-,TGTGCCTGGAGTGTTCGCGCGGGGCAGCCCCAGCATTTT,CAWSVRAGQPQHF
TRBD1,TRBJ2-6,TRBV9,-,TGTGCCAGCATTCCGACAGGGTTAGTCTCTGGGGCCAACGTCCTGACTTTC,CASIPTGLVSGANVLTF
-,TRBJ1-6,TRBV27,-,TGTGCCAGCAGTTTGGCCGGGGGGGGCGCGTCCTATAATTCACCCCTCCACTTT,CASSLAGGGASYNSPLHF
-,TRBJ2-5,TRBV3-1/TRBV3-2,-,TGTGCCAGCAGCCAAGTGATGGGAGGTGGAGAGACCCAGTACTTC,CASSQVMGGGETQYF
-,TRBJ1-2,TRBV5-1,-,TGCGCCAGCAGCCCAAATTCCGGACCCGGGGATAGTGGCTACACCTTC,CASSPNSGPGDSGYTF
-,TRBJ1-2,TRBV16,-,TGTGCCAGCAGCGAGTCAGCAGCGGGGCTGGAGAACTATGGCTACACCTTC,CASSESAAGLENYGYTF
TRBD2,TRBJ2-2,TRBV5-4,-,TGTGCCAGCAGCTTGCCTAGCGGGAACACCGGGGAGCTGTTTTTT,CASSLPSGNTGELFF
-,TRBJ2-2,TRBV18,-,TGTGCCAGCTCACCCCCAGAAACCACCGGGGAGCTGTTTTTT,CASSPPETTGELFF
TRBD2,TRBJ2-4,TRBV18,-,TGTGCCAGCTCACCACCGGGAGGGAGAGAAAACATTCAGTACTTC,CASSPPGGRENIQYF
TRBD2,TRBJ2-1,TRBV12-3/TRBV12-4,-,TGTGCCAGCAGTTTAGGGACTAGCGTTTTCTTC,CASSLGTSVFF
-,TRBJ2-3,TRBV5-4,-,TGTGCCAGCAGCTTCCCAGGGAGCACAGATACGCAGTATTTT,CASSFPGSTDTQYF
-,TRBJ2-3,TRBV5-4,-,TGTGCCAGCAGCCCTGGCGGGTCGACTAGCACAGATACGCAGTATTTT,CASSPGGSTSTDTQYF
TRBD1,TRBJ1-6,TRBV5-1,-,TGCGCCAGCAGCTTGACAGGGGCACACAATTCACCCCTCCACTTT,CASSLTGAHNSPLHF
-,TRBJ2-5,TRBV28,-,TGTGCCAGCAGTACGGCAGGGTTGCGGGAGACCCAGTACTTC,CASSTAGLRETQYF
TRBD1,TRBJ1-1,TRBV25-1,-,TGTGCCAGCACCACGGACAGGGTGTCCACTGAAGCTTTCTTT,CASTTDRVSTEAFF
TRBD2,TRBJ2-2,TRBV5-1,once,TGCGCCAGCAAACCACTAGCGGCGAACACCGGGGAGCTGTTTTTT,CASKPLAANTGELFF
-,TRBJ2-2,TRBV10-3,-,TGTGCCATCAAGCGCCCCTCCGGGGAGCTGTTTTTT,CAIKRPSGELFF
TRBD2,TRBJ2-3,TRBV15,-,TGTGCCACCAGCAGAGAGCTAGCGGACACAGATACGCAGTATTTT,CATSRELADTDTQYF
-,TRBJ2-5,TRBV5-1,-,TGCGCCAGCAGCTTGTCCCAACAAGAGACCCAGTACTTC,CASSLSQQETQYF
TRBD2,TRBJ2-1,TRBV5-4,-,TGTGCCAGCAGCAAGAGACTAGCGGGAGGTAACAATGAGCAGTTCTTC,CASSKRLAGGNNEQFF
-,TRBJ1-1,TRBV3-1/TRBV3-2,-,TGTGCCAGCACTGCTCGGTCGAACACTGAAGCTTTCTTT,CASTARSNTEAFF
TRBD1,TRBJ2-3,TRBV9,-,TGTGCCAGCAGCGTAGCGGCCGGACAGGGAGGTAGAGATACGCAGTATTTT,CASSVAAGQGGRDTQYF
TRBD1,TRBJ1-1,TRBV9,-,TGTGCCAGCAGCGCCGGGACAGAAAACACTGAAGCTTTCTTT,CASSAGTENTEAFF
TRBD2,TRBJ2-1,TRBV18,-,TGTGCCAGCTCACCCGCTAGCGGGAGCTCCTACAATGAGCAGTTCTTC,CASSPASGSSYNEQFF
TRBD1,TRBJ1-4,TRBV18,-,TGTGCCAGCTCACTACAGGGGGCTAATGAAAAACTGTTTTTT,CASSLQGANEKLFF
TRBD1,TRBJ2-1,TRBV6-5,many,TGTGCCAGCCGAGGACAGGGATCCTACAATGAGCAGTTCTTC,CASRGQGSYNEQFF
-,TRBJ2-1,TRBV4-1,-,TGCGCCAGCAGCCAAGATAGGGGCTCGAGCTCCTACAATGAGCAGTTCTTC,CASSQDRGSSSYNEQFF
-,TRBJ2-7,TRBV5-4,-,TGTGCCAGCAGCTCACGAAAGCAGGGGGGCAGCTCCTACGAGCAGTACTTC,CASSSRKQGGSSYEQYF
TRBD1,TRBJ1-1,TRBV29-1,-,TGCAGCGTTGAGGGGACAGGGGGAGCTTTCTTT,CSVEGTGGAFF
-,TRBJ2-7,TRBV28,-,TGTGCCAGCTTGGGCACAGGGGGAGGGTCCTACGAGCAGTACTTC,CASLGTGGGSYEQYF
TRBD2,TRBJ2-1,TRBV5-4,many,TGTGCCAGCAGCTTGTGGACTAGCGGGACCAATGAGCAGTTCTTC,CASSLWTSGTNEQFF
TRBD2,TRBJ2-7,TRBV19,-,TGTGCCAGTAGCATGGGAGGGGCAGCACCCTACGAGCAGTACTTC,CASSMGGAAPYEQYF
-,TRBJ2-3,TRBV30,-,TGTGCCTGGAGGAACAGGGGCACAGATACGCAGTATTTT,CAWRNRGTDTQYF
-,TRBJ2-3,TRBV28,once,TGTGCCAGCAGTTTTCAACAGGGTGGCGCAGATACGCAGTATTTT,CASSFQQGGADTQYF
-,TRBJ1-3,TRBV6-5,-,TGTGCCAGCAGTTACTGGGCAGACAGTGAGGGAAACACCATATATTTT,CASSYWADSEGNTIYF
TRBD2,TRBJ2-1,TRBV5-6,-,TGTGCCAGCAGCTTAAGTCGCGGACTAGCGGGTTCTGAGCAGTTCTTC,CASSLSRGLAGSEQFF
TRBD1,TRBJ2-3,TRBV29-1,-,TGCAGCGTCTTAGGTCCGGGACAGGGGGCGAGGGATACGCAGTATTTT,CSVLGPGQGARDTQYF
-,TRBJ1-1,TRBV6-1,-,TGTGCCAGCAGTGAAGCCCTCGACAGGGAAGCTTTCTTT,CASSEALDREAFF
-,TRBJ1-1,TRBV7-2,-,TGTGCCAGCAGCTTAGAAAGAGTAAAAGGGGCCAACACTGAAGCTTTCTTT,CASSLERVKGANTEAFF
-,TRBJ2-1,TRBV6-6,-,TGTGCCAGCAGGAGGGAGGGGGTCTACAATGAGCAGTTCTTC,CASRREGVYNEQFF
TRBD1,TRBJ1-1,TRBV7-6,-,TGTGCCAGCAGCCCTCGGACAGGACTGAACACTGAAGCTTTCTTT,CASSPRTGLNTEAFF
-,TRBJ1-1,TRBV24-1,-,TGTGCCACCAGTGATGGGGGGGCCGCTGAAGCTTTCTTT,CATSDGGAAEAFF
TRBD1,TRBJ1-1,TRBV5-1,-,TGCGCCAGCAGCCCCATACAGGGGTTGAACACTGAAGCTTTCTTT,CASSPIQGLNTEAFF
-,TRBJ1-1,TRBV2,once,TGTGCCAGCATAAGGGAGTCGTTATTTAACACTGAAGCTTTCTTT,CASIRESLFNTEAFF
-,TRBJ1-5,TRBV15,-,TGTGCCACCAGCAGAGGAGGGGGTCGCGAGAGGGCGCAGCAGCCCCAGCATTTT,CATSRGGGRERAQQPQHF
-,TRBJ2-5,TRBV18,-,TGTGCCAGCTCACCCGGCCAGGGGTTACAAGAGACCCAGTACTTC,CASSPGQGLQETQYF
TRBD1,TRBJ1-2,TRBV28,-,TGTGCCAGCAGTTTAAATAGGGGGGACAGGGGCGGCTATGGCTACACCTTC,CASSLNRGDRGGYGYTF
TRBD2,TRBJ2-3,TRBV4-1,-,TGCGCCAGCAGCCGTAGCGGGGTGAGCACAGATACGCAGTATTTT,CASSRSGVSTDTQYF
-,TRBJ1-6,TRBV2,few,TGTGCCAGCGGCGACAGGACAGCTAATTCACCCCTCCACTTT,CASGDRTANSPLHF